This is a list of T cell receptor beta chains from one sample in a study of T cell changes during pregnancy in multiple sclerosis. Sequencing was performed with immunoSEQ multiplex PCR; in TCRdb, only in-frame clones are kept and a portion is missing. Of approximately 57,000 clones detected, roughly 94% appear once; the ten largest clones hold 0.15% to 0.2%. Sequenced here: CD4+ T cells from peripheral blood mononuclear cells, sampled in the second trimester of pregnancy. The receptors derive from a female donor with multiple sclerosis, enrolled in a pregnancy study. Each CDR3 is given with its conserved first and last residue. The order of the fields is clone size, CDR3 length, D gene, V gene, J gene, CDR3 DNA, CDR3 protein. D genes are given only for firm matches. Some rows mark clone size as missing; the rest say once, few, many or name a class of expanded clone.

few	16	NA	TRBV7-9	TRBJ1-4	TGTGCCAGCAGCTTAAGACCGACAGGAAATAATGAAAAACTGTTTTTT	CASSLRPTGNNEKLFF
NA	17	NA	TRBV30	TRBJ2-1	TGTGCCTGGAGAGTAAATGCAGGGGCTAATTCCTACAATGAGCAGTTCTTC	CAWRVNAGANSYNEQFF
NA	15	NA	TRBV2	TRBJ2-3	TGTGCCAGCGGGGCAGGTAGACTGAGGTCCGATACGCAGTATTTT	CASGAGRLRSDTQYF
NA	14	NA	TRBV9	TRBJ1-6	TGTGCCAGCAGCGTAGGGCAGGCCGATTCACCCTTCCACTTT	CASSVGQADSPFHF
NA	14	TRBD2	TRBV5-5	TRBJ2-5	TGTGCCAGCAGCTGGGGGACTAGCCTGGAGACCCAGTACTTC	CASSWGTSLETQYF
NA	13	NA	TRBV19	TRBJ2-1	TGTGCCAGTAGTGGCAACAGGGTTTGGGAGCAGTTCTTC	CASSGNRVWEQFF
NA	15	NA	TRBV5-4	TRBJ2-1	TGTGCCAGCAGCTTGCTTGCGGGGTCCTACAATGAGCAGTTCTTC	CASSLLAGSYNEQFF
once	17	TRBD2	TRBV5-1	TRBJ2-1	TGCGCCAGCAGCTTTGGGGGGGGGTTGAGCTCCTACAATGAGCAGTTCTTC	CASSFGGGLSSYNEQFF
NA	15	TRBD2	TRBV2	TRBJ2-1	TGTGCCAGCAGTCAGCTAGCGGGGGGCGGCAATGAGCAGTTCTTC	CASSQLAGGGNEQFF
NA	15	TRBD1	TRBV6-5	TRBJ2-1	TGTGCCAGCAGTTACGACAGGGGCCGTACCAATGAGCAGTTCTTC	CASSYDRGRTNEQFF
NA	12	NA	TRBV7-9	TRBJ1-5	TGTGCCAGCAGCTTGCAGCAGGGTCCCCAGCATTTT	CASSLQQGPQHF
NA	13	NA	TRBV2	TRBJ1-1	TGTGCCAGCGGCAAGACAATGAACACTGAAGCTTTCTTT	CASGKTMNTEAFF
NA	18	NA	TRBV4-2	TRBJ1-1	TGTGCCAGCAGCCAAGATGGGCGGGGAAGGCCCTTGAACACTGAAGCTTTCTTT	CASSQDGRGRPLNTEAFF
NA	16	TRBD2	TRBV5-1	TRBJ2-1	TGCGCCAGCAGCTTGGCGACTAGCGGATCCTACAATGAGCAGTTCTTC	CASSLATSGSYNEQFF
NA	13	NA	TRBV6-6	TRBJ2-2	TGTGCCAGCAAGTGGCCAAACACCGGGGAGCTGTTTTTT	CASKWPNTGELFF
NA	13	TRBD2	TRBV28	TRBJ2-1	TGTGCCAGCAGTTTTGCTAGCGGGAGATGGGAGTTCTTC	CASSFASGRWEFF
NA	14	NA	TRBV19	TRBJ1-2	TGTGCCAGTAGTCCACAAAAACAGGGTGCCGGCTACACCTTC	CASSPQKQGAGYTF
NA	14	NA	TRBV4-2	TRBJ1-1	TGTGCCAGCAGCCAAGGGGGCGACGTCACTGAAGCTTTCTTT	CASSQGGDVTEAFF
NA	15	TRBD1	TRBV19	TRBJ2-3	TGTGCCAGTAGTAAAAGGACAGGGGGCACAGATACGCAGTATTTT	CASSKRTGGTDTQYF
NA	15	NA	TRBV6-1	TRBJ1-3	TGTGCCGGCAGTGATGGGGGGGCGCAGGGAAACACCATATATTTT	CAGSDGGAQGNTIYF
NA	15	TRBD2	TRBV6-1	TRBJ2-5	TGTGCCAGCAGCCACGGGGGGACGTACCAAGAGACCCAGTACTTC	CASSHGGTYQETQYF
NA	13	NA	TRBV14	TRBJ2-1	TGTGCCAGCAGCCCTCTTACCTACAATGAGCAGTTCTTC	CASSPLTYNEQFF
NA	18	NA	TRBV28	TRBJ2-6	TGTGCCAGCACCGCCCTACTAAGGCAGGGCTCTGGGGCCAACGTCCTGACTTTC	CASTALLRQGSGANVLTF
once	17	TRBD1	TRBV28	TRBJ2-1	TGTGCCAGCAGTTCTCCACTGACAGGGGGCTCCGTCAATGAGCAGTTCTTC	CASSSPLTGGSVNEQFF
once	14	NA	TRBV6-6	TRBJ1-2	TGTGCCAGCAGCCGGGACGTCAGGGGCTATGGCTACACCTTC	CASSRDVRGYGYTF